What follows is one T cell receptor beta chain and its context. Per germline, CDR1 MGHDK and CDR2 SYGVNS. The CDR3 contains 14 residues. Trimming took off 6 bases at V and 0 bases at J, with 11 bases between the two ends. The data derive from a study of blood T cell repertoires in COVID-19. Using immunoSEQ multiplex PCR, the repertoire was profiled, and TCRdb retains in-frame clones only, with some absent. The repertoire holds approximately 150,000 clones, with approximately 84% as singletons. This chain links TRBV25-1 with TRBJ1-2; weak D call: TRBD1 (5 bases). This clonotype was sampled from a human donor in a cohort sampled during active COVID-19. The sample taken for sequencing was peripheral blood. The CDR3 bases are TGTGCCAGCAGCCTGGGGGGGGCTAACTATGGCTACACCTTC. This gives the protein CASSLGGANYGYTF.